Listed here are 16 T cell receptor beta chains from one sample, sequenced in a study of PD-1 blockade in mismatch repair-deficient tumors. Produced via immunoSEQ multiplex PCR; TCRdb's table is partial and in-frame only. Here the sample spans 120,000 or so clones, approximately 86% being singletons. Sequenced here: peripheral blood, sampled 44 weeks after starting pembrolizumab. These receptors were taken from an adult with mismatch repair-deficient cancer.

The chain has TRBV7-9 and TRBJ2-1; a weak D match, TRBD1 (5 bases). Germline loops: CDR1 SEHNR, CDR2 FQNEAQ (reference sequence). Trimming left V 6 bases short and J 5 bases short, with 11 bases between. The CDR3 is 13 residues long. The CDR3 spells CASRPPRDNEQFF. DNA of the CDR3: TGTGCCAGCAGACCCCCCAGGGACAATGAGCAGTTCTTC.

The chain links TRBV7-9 to TRBJ2-2; 7 positions match TRBD1. Trimming at V came to 2 bases and at J to 9 bases, leaving 9 bases not matched to a gene. The CDR3 sequence is 15 residues long. The V gene's germline CDR1 is SEHNR and CDR2 FQNEAQ (reference sequence). For the CDR3, the DNA is TGTGCCAGCAGCTTAAACAGACAGGGCAAGCGGGAGCTGTTTTTT. It yields the protein CASSLNRQGKRELFF.

The chain has TRBV10-1 and TRBJ2-1; D not certain. Germline V gene lookup returns CDR1 WNHNN and CDR2 SYGVQD (reference sequence). V was cut by 5 bases and J by 0 bases, with 11 bases left in between. The CDR3 is 15 residues long. CDR3 in DNA: TGCGCCAGCAGTATCCTCCCGAGCTCCTACAATGAGCAGTTCTTC. As protein: CASSILPSSYNEQFF.

The chain carries TRBV6-5 and TRBJ2-7; perhaps D is TRBD1 or TRBD2 (5 bases each). Per germline, CDR1 MNHEY and CDR2 SVGAGI. The CDR3 consists of 13 residues. The V gene lost 5 bases and the J gene lost 4 bases, with 12 bases spanning the gap. CDR3 in amino acids: CASSPGTVYEQYF. The CDR3 region has the DNA TGTGCCAGCAGTCCTGGGACCGTATACGAGCAGTACTTC.

V is TRBV7-8 and J is TRBJ1-5; 8 bases are shared with TRBD1. V lost 2 bases and J lost 6; bases outside the gene matches: 3. This CDR3 is 14 amino acids long. Germline values: CDR1 SGHVS, CDR2 FQNEAQ. The CDR3 loop reads CASSLFQGAQPQHF. CDR3 bases: TGTGCCAGCAGCTTATTCCAGGGGGCTCAGCCCCAGCATTTT. Combining the CDR3 with reference TRBV7-8 and TRBJ1-5 gives the whole variable domain GAGVSQSPRYKVAKRGQDVALRCDPISGHVSLFWYQQALGQGPEFLTYFQNEAQLDKSGLPSDRFFAERPEGSVSTLKIQRTQQEDSAVYLCASSLFQGAQPQHFGDGTRLSIL.

The chain recombines TRBV29-1 with TRBJ2-7; a weak D match, TRBD1 (6 bases). Trimming took 5 bases from V and 5 from J, leaving 22 bases between them. CDR1 is SQVTM and CDR2 is ANQGSEA in the germline V gene. The CDR3 contains 15 residues. The CDR3 spells CSVSPPGAGDHEQYF. The CDR3 nucleotides are TGCAGCGTTTCTCCCCCTGGTGCAGGGGACCACGAGCAGTACTTC.

The chain joins TRBV9 to TRBJ1-4, with D possibly matching TRBD1 (5 bases). Per the germline V gene, CDR1 is SGDLS and CDR2 is YYNGEE. The CDR3 has 16 residues. V lost 3 bases and J lost 0, with 12 bases in between. For the CDR3, the DNA is TGTGCCAGCAGCGAGACAGACAGTTCAACTAATGAAAAACTGTTTTTT. It is translated as CASSETDSSTNEKLFF.

This rearrangement joins TRBV28 to TRBJ2-1; a possible D gene is TRBD2 (5 bases). The CDR3 loop spans 15 amino acids. V lost 5 bases, J lost 8 bases, and 19 bases lay in between. Germline CDR1 is MDHEN and CDR2 is SYDVKM. In DNA form, the CDR3 reads TGTGCCAGCAGTCCCCCGTCGAGGGCCCGTTATGAGCAGTTCTTC. Translation gives CASSPPSRARYEQFF.

The chain joins TRBV21-1 to TRBJ2-2. TRBV21-1 is given as a pseudogene. There are 16 residues in the CDR3. The CDR3 loop reads CASSKRGGGHTGELFF. The CDR3 nucleotides are TGTGCCAGCAGCAAACGTGGGGGTGGGCACACCGGGGAGCTGTTTTTT.

The V gene is TRBV30, the J gene TRBJ2-2; either TRBD1 or TRBD2 may fit D (5 bases each). CDR1 is GTSNPN and CDR2 is SVGIG in the germline V gene (reference sequence). This CDR3 region has 15 residues. V was shortened by 0 bases and J by 6 bases, with 14 bases between the two germline ends. CDR3 in amino acids: CAWSVKVGTAGELFF. Written as DNA, the CDR3 is TGTGCCTGGAGTGTAAAAGTTGGGACGGCCGGGGAGCTGTTTTTT.

This clone was picked up one time. Here the CDR3 DNA reads TGTGCCTGGAGTGTACTAGTAGCGGGAGACCTGTACTTC. This codes for CAWSVLVAGDLYF. The rearrangement joins TRBV30 to TRBJ2-7; TRBD2 aligns across 9 bases. After removal of 0 bases from V and 12 bases from J, the junction contained 9 bases not matched to a gene. The CDR3 is 13 residues long. Per germline, CDR1 GTSNPN and CDR2 SVGIG (reference sequence). Filled out from reference TRBV30 and TRBJ2-7, the complete variable domain reads SQTIHQWPATLVQPVGSPLSLECTVEGTSNPNLYWYRQAAGRGLQLLFYSVGIGQISSEVPQNLSASRPQDRQFILSSKKLLLSDSGFYLCAWSVLVAGDLYFGPGTRLTVT.

The J gene is TRBJ2-1, the V gene TRBV5-1, with unresolved D. The CDR3 is made up of 16 amino acids. CDR1 and CDR2 from the germline V gene are SGHRS and YFSETQ. V lost 0 bases and J lost 3, with 13 bases in between. CDR3 loop: CASSLGVSAFYNEQFF. CDR3 nucleotides: TGCGCCAGCAGCTTGGGAGTCTCGGCCTTCTACAATGAGCAGTTCTTC.

The rearrangement links TRBV6-1 to TRBJ2-7; 8 bases line up with TRBD1. The CDR3 covers 15 residues. Germline loops: CDR1 MNHNS, CDR2 SASEGT. The ends lost 4 bases at V and 1 base at J; junction bases unmatched: 6. The CDR3: CASSGVQGASYEQYF. As DNA, the CDR3 is TGTGCCAGCAGTGGAGTTCAGGGGGCGTCCTACGAGCAGTACTTC.

This sequence joins TRBV2 and TRBJ2-7; D call uncertain. CDR1 is SNHLY and CDR2 is FYNNEI in the germline V gene. Trimming took 1 base from V and 2 from J, leaving 12 bases between them. The CDR3 contains 15 residues. The CDR3 DNA is TGTGCCAGCAGTGAAGAGGCGTATCCAGCCTACGAGCAGTACTTC. Its translation is CASSEEAYPAYEQYF.

This chain links TRBV5-1 with TRBJ2-3; 10 nucleotides line up with TRBD2. V shed 2 bases and J 0 bases; nucleotides not matched to a gene: 12. The germline V gene has CDR1 SGHRS and CDR2 YFSETQ. This CDR3 has 19 amino acids. In DNA form, the CDR3 reads TGCGCCAGCAGCTTAGCGGGAGGGCCCGCCGTGGGCAGCACAGATACGCAGTATTTT. It specifies CASSLAGGPAVGSTDTQYF.

This chain joins TRBV25-1 and TRBJ2-5; D possibly corresponds to TRBD2 (5 bases). V was shortened by 1 base and J by 5 bases, with 8 bases between the two germline ends. The germline V gene encodes CDR1 MGHDK and CDR2 SYGVNS. This CDR3 region has 13 residues. CDR3 protein: CASSESGLETQYF. The CDR3 DNA sequence: TGTGCCAGCAGTGAATCGGGATTGGAGACCCAGTACTTC.